These 2 T cell receptor beta chains share one sample of origin, sequenced in a study of control samples from healthy donors and cancer patients. Data came from immunoSEQ multiplex PCR; TCRdb stores just in-frame clones and leaves some out. The repertoire has around 40,000 clones, approximately 90% of them found once; the top ten carry around 23%. The sequencing input was PBMCs. The source is a woman between 35 and 50 years old with head and neck cancer.

The V call is TRBV5-4, the J call TRBJ2-5; D not certain. V lost 4 bases and J lost 2, with 3 bases in between. The germline V gene has CDR1 SGHNT and CDR2 YYREEE (reference sequence). The CDR3 is 11 amino acids. This chain's CDR3 is CASSIQETQYF. The CDR3 nucleotides read TGTGCCAGCAGCATTCAAGAGACCCAGTACTTC.

The chain employs TRBV27 and TRBJ2-3; the match to TRBD1 covers 7 bases. The CDR3 runs to 16 residues. The trim removed 5 bases at V and 7 bases at J, leaving 15 bases unmatched. The germline CDR1 and CDR2 sequences are MNHEY and SMNVEV (reference sequence). The CDR3: CASSPDRVPPRNTQYF. The CDR3 region has the DNA TGTGCCAGCAGTCCCGACAGGGTACCACCGAGGAATACGCAGTATTTT.